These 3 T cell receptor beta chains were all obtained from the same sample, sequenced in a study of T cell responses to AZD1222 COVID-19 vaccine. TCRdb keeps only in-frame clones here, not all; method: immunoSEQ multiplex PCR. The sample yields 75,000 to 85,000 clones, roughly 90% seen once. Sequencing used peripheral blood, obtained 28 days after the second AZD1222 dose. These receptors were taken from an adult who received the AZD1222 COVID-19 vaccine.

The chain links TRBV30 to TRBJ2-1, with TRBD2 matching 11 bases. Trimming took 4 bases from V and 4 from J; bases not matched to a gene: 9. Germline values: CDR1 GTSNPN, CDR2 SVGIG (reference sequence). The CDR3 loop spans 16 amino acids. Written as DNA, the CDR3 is TGTGCCTGGACAAGGCTAGCGGGGGGAGGGTACAATGAGCAGTTCTTC. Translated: CAWTRLAGGGYNEQFF.

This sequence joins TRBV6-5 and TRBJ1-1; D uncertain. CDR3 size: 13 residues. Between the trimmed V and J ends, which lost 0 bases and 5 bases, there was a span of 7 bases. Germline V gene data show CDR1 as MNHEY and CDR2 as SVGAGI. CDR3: CASSYSWFTEAFF. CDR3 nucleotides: TGTGCCAGCAGTTACTCCTGGTTTACTGAAGCTTTCTTT.

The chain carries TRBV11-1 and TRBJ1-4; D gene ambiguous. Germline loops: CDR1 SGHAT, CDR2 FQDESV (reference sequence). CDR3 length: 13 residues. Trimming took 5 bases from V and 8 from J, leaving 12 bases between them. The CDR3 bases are TGTGCCAGCAGCGAAAAAAGTGGCGAAAAACTGTTTTTT. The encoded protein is CASSEKSGEKLFF.